This entry lists 29 T cell receptor beta chains sequenced from one sample in a study of response to subunit inactivated influenza vaccine. TCRdb passed the RT-PCR reads through MiXCR, listing each CDR3 protein once. The table has a few hundred thousand distinct CDR3 sequences, approximately 7.3% seen once. Here the sequenced sample was PBMCs from blood, taken roughly 24 months after vaccination. These receptors originate from a man between 50 and 75 years old who received an inactivated influenza vaccine.

CDR3 DNA sequence: TGCAGTGCTACCGACGGGGGGGCGCTGGCGGACTACAATGAGCAGTTCTTC. Amino acids: CSATDGGALADYNEQFF. This chain connects TRBV20-1 to TRBJ2-1; 8 bases are shared with TRBD2. Unmatched junction bases numbered 14, after V lost 4 bases and J lost 3 bases. The germline CDR1 and CDR2 sequences are DFQATT and SNEGSKA (reference sequence). CDR3 length equals 17 residues.

Regarding this clonotype: Mismatch with germline at one junction end may stem from a read error. The chain couples TRBV25-1 to TRBJ1-1; TRBD1 aligns across 8 bases. The germline V gene has CDR1 MGHDK and CDR2 SYGVNS. CDR3 size: 16 residues. CDR3 coding DNA: TGTGTCAGCATCAACGCAGGAGGACAGGGAAGCACTGAAGCTTTCTTT. It specifies CVSINAGGQGSTEAFF.

The chain combines TRBV6-2 or TRBV6-3 with TRBJ2-5; 7 bases align to TRBD2. This CDR3 region has 17 residues. J was trimmed by 3 bases and V by 2 bases; bases with no gene match: 12. CDR1 is MNHEY, CDR2 SVGEGT, per germline. The CDR3 here is CASSYRTRTSHKETQYF. The CDR3 DNA is TGTGCCAGCAGTTACCGGACTAGAACTTCCCATAAAGAGACCCAGTACTTC.

In its sample, this clonotype was seen many times. V gene TRBV4-1 combines with J gene TRBJ1-6, with no clear D. The CDR3 runs 16 residues. Trimming pared 2 bases from V and 9 bases from J, leaving 17 bases between. CDR1 and CDR2 (germline): MGHRA, YSYEKL. In DNA, the CDR3 is TGCGCCAGCAGCCAACCCGCAGTTGCGGGAAGTTCACCCCTCCACTTT. Translating it yields CASSQPAVAGSSPLHF.

The V and J genes are TRBV10-3 and TRBJ2-1; D not resolved. CDR3 length equals 13 residues. From germline, CDR1 is ENHRY and CDR2 SYGVKD. The germline V and J ends were trimmed by 3 bases and 4 bases, with 7 bases remaining between them. CDR3 sequence reads: CAISERFYNEQFF. The CDR3 DNA sequence: TGTGCCATCAGTGAAAGGTTTTACAATGAGCAGTTCTTC.

In its sample, this clonotype was seen many times. V usage is TRBV5-1 and J usage is TRBJ2-7; 7 positions agree with TRBD1. V lost 0 bases, J lost 2 bases, and 20 bases stayed unmatched. The CDR3 extends over 20 amino acids. The V gene's germline CDR1 is SGHRS and CDR2 YFSETQ. The CDR3 loop is CASSLEPYRDRTGITYEQYF. The CDR3, as DNA: TGCGCCAGCAGCTTGGAACCTTATAGGGACAGAACTGGAATTACCTACGAGCAGTACTTC.

This clonotype was counted only a few times. This chain uses TRBV24-1 with TRBJ2-1; D could derive from TRBD1 or TRBD2 (5 bases each). Germline V gives CDR1 KGHDR, CDR2 SFDVKD. V dropped 5 bases and J dropped 0 bases, with 10 bases sitting between them. The CDR3 has 15 amino acids. The CDR3 is CATSGDGGSYNEQFF. The CDR3 coding sequence is TGTGCCACCAGTGGGGACGGAGGCTCCTACAATGAGCAGTTCTTC.

The genes are TRBV5-1 and TRBJ2-5; 7 bases line up with TRBD1. The junction had 4 bases not matched to a gene; V was cut back by 4 bases and J by 1 base. This CDR3 has 14 residues. Germline loops: CDR1 SGHRS, CDR2 YFSETQ. The CDR3 is CASSPRTGQETQYF. The CDR3 nucleotides read TGCGCCAGCAGCCCCCGGACAGGCCAAGAGACCCAGTACTTC.

This chain connects TRBV18 to TRBJ2-3, with D uncertain. Germline V CDR1 and CDR2: KGHSH, LQKENI. V gave up 6 bases and J gave up 0 bases, with 10 bases separating them. The CDR3 contains 14 residues. DNA for the CDR3: TGTGCCAGCTCCCCTATTATGAGCACAGATACGCAGTATTTT. Translation: CASSPIMSTDTQYF. The full variable domain, rest sourced from reference TRBV18 and TRBJ2-3, is NAGVMQNPRHLVRRRGQEARLRCSPMKGHSHVYWYRQLPEEGLKFMVYLQKENIIDESGMPKERFSAEFPKEGPSILRIQQVVRGDSAAYFCASSPIMSTDTQYFGPGTRLTVL.

The table lists this clonotype with a few counts. The chain uses TRBV27 and TRBJ1-2; D gene unclear. This CDR3 has 12 residues. Per germline, CDR1 MNHEY and CDR2 SMNVEV (reference sequence). The ends were cut back, 6 bases at V and 0 bases at J, with 5 bases in the middle. CDR3 DNA: TGTGCCAGCAGACAAGCTAACTATGGCTACACCTTC. Its translation is CASRQANYGYTF.

This clonotype was counted at least ten times. This chain connects TRBV3-1 to TRBJ1-6; D unclear. CDR3 length equals 13 residues. V lost 1 base, J lost 7 bases, and 5 bases lay in between. Germline loops: CDR1 LGHDT, CDR2 YNNKEL (reference sequence). As DNA, the CDR3 is TGTGCCAGCAGCCAAGTTAAAAATTCACCCCTCCACTTT. Residues: CASSQVKNSPLHF.

This rearrangement joins TRBV11-2 to TRBJ2-4; tentative D call: TRBD2 (5 bases). This CDR3 has 16 residues. V was cut by 5 bases and J by 7 bases, with 21 bases left in between. The germline V gene encodes CDR1 SGHAT and CDR2 FQNNGV. The CDR3 bases are TGTGCCAGCAGCCCCCGCTGGGGTAGCTCGGGGAACATTCAGTACTTC. The encoded protein is CASSPRWGSSGNIQYF.

This clonotype has just a few counts. The rearrangement uses TRBV12-3 or TRBV12-4 and TRBJ2-7; D is perhaps TRBD2 (5 bases). The CDR3 has 15 amino acids. V lost 3 bases and J 6 bases, leaving 18 bases between the germline ends. DNA for the CDR3: TGTGCCAGCAGTTTGAGGACTCCACTCATCGGCGAGCAGTACTTC. As protein: CASSLRTPLIGEQYF.

At least ten counts were recorded for this clonotype. V usage is TRBV5-5 and J usage is TRBJ2-3; D may be TRBD2 (6 bases). The germline CDR1 and CDR2 sequences are SGHKS and YYEKEE (reference sequence). This CDR3 contains 15 residues. Trimming removed 2 bases from V and 2 bases from J, with 12 bases in between. CDR3 protein: CASSFGLPNTDTQYF. In DNA form, the CDR3 reads TGTGCCAGCAGCTTCGGACTACCGAACACAGATACGCAGTATTTT.

This chain uses TRBV12-3 or TRBV12-4 with TRBJ1-2; 7 bases are shared with TRBD1. This CDR3 is built from 13 residues. V lost 3 bases, J lost 12 bases, and 10 bases stayed unmatched. Here the CDR3 DNA reads TGTGCCAGCAGTTTTGGTTTCGACAGGGTGGACACCTTC. It is translated as CASSFGFDRVDTF.

Ten or more counts support this clonotype. The chain employs TRBV4-3 and TRBJ2-5; weak D call: TRBD1 (7 bases). The CDR3 totals 16 residues. The germline CDR1 and CDR2 sequences are LGHNA and YSLEER. V gave up 0 bases and J gave up 12 bases, with 23 bases separating them. In DNA form, the CDR3 reads TGCGCCAGCAGCCAAGATGGGAGGCAGGGGGACTGGCCTGAGTACTTC. As protein: CASSQDGRQGDWPEYF.

This clonotype occurred many times. The DNA for the CDR3 is TGCAGTGCTAGGGCCGGGACTAGCGGCTACAATGAGCAGTTCTTC. This codes for CSARAGTSGYNEQFF. The chain is built from TRBV20-1 and TRBJ2-1; 11 bases are a match to TRBD2. Per germline, CDR1 DFQATT and CDR2 SNEGSKA (reference sequence). CDR3 length: 15 amino acids. V lost 3 bases and J lost 3; bases outside the gene matches: 4.

In this sample, this clonotype turned up a few times. The chain is built from TRBV28 and TRBJ2-7; 10 nucleotides match TRBD2. Looked up from germline, CDR1 is MDHEN and CDR2 is SYDVKM. The V gene end was trimmed by 6 bases and the J gene end by 2 bases; junction bases not matched to a gene: 4. This CDR3 has 14 residues. The CDR3: CASRSGTSAYEQYF. In DNA, the CDR3 is TGTGCCAGCAGATCGGGGACTAGCGCCTACGAGCAGTACTTC.

This clonotype was counted between two and nine times. The rearrangement uses TRBV12-3 or TRBV12-4 and TRBJ1-5, with D perhaps matching TRBD1 (5 bases). V was cut by 3 bases and J by 0 bases, with 9 bases left in between. The CDR3 runs to 15 residues. The CDR3 here is CASSLGPTSNQPQHF. The CDR3 DNA follows: TGTGCCAGCAGTTTGGGGCCGACTAGCAATCAGCCCCAGCATTTT.

This clonotype was observed a few times. This sequence joins TRBV15 and TRBJ2-5; weak D call: TRBD1 (6 bases). CDR3 size: 15 residues. Germline assignment: CDR1 LNHNV and CDR2 YYDKDF (reference sequence). V was trimmed by 5 bases and J by 7 bases, leaving 20 bases between them. As DNA, the CDR3 is TGTGCCACCAGCGGAACATTACAGGGTAAAGGGACCCAGTACTTC. Translating it yields CATSGTLQGKGTQYF. Looking up the rest from reference TRBV15 and TRBJ2-5 gives the full variable domain: DAMVIQNPRYQVTQFGKPVTLSCSQTLNHNVMYWYQQKSSQAPKLLFHYYDKDFNNEADTPDNFQSRRPNTSFCFLDIRSPGLGDTAMYLCATSGTLQGKGTQYFGPGTRLLVL.

This clonotype was detected many times. The V call is TRBV20-1, the J call TRBJ2-7; the match to TRBD2 covers 11 bases. J was trimmed by 7 bases and V by 1 base; bases with no gene match: 6. Germline values: CDR1 DFQATT, CDR2 SNEGSKA (reference sequence). The CDR3 spans 14 residues. This CDR3 reads CSARAPSGGPEQYF. The DNA for the CDR3 is TGCAGTGCTAGAGCCCCTAGCGGGGGGCCGGAGCAGTACTTC.

The chain employs TRBV28 and TRBJ1-2, with TRBD1 as a possible D gene (6 bases). Germline CDR1 is MDHEN and CDR2 is SYDVKM. CDR3 length equals 13 residues. Trimming took 8 bases from V and 2 from J, leaving 12 bases between them. The CDR3 loop reads CASAWQGNYGYTF. The CDR3 DNA follows: TGTGCCAGCGCGTGGCAGGGGAACTATGGCTACACCTTC.

This clonotype was picked up many times. The chain uses TRBV7-9 and TRBJ2-2; 9 nucleotides line up with TRBD1. Looked up from germline, CDR1 is SEHNR and CDR2 is FQNEAQ (reference sequence). This CDR3 is 15 amino acids long. V lost 5 bases and J lost 4; bases outside the gene matches: 5. CDR3: CASSPTGGGTGELFF. As DNA, the CDR3 is TGTGCCAGCAGCCCGACAGGGGGAGGCACCGGGGAGCTGTTTTTT.

V usage is TRBV2 and J usage is TRBJ1-2, with TRBD1 matching over 9 bases. V trimming: 5 bases; J trimming: 5 bases; junction bases outside the gene matches: 9. There are 15 residues in the CDR3. CDR1 and CDR2 (germline): SNHLY, FYNNEI. The CDR3 sequence: CASSKDRGSGYGYTF. The CDR3 DNA follows: TGTGCCAGCAGTAAGGACAGGGGATCGGGGTATGGCTACACCTTC.

V usage is TRBV21-1 and J usage is TRBJ2-3; no DNA check was done on the table's D call, TRBD2. TRBV21-1 is designated a pseudogene. The CDR3 has 17 residues. The CDR3: CASSKRLAGGLTDTQYF. The CDR3 DNA reads as TGTGCCAGCAGCAAACGACTAGCGGGGGGACTAACAGATACGCAGTATTTT.

This clonotype was seen many times. V usage is TRBV27 and J usage is TRBJ2-3, with 7 nucleotides matching TRBD1. Per germline, CDR1 MNHEY and CDR2 SMNVEV (reference sequence). V trimming: 6 bases; J trimming: 6 bases; junction bases outside the gene matches: 12. The CDR3 spans 15 residues. CDR3 nucleotides: TGTGCCAGCAGACCATCGGACAGGTTCAGGGATACGCAGTATTTT. It encodes CASRPSDRFRDTQYF.

This clonotype was detected only a few times. V is TRBV12-3 or TRBV12-4 and J is TRBJ2-3, with TRBD2 matching 10 bases. V trimming: 2 bases; J trimming: 4 bases; junction bases outside the gene matches: 3. The CDR3 spans 15 residues. The CDR3 DNA reads as TGTGCCAGCAGTTTAACTAGCGGGATGTCAGATACGCAGTATTTT. Encoded protein: CASSLTSGMSDTQYF.

This clonotype was counted a few times. The gene calls are TRBV5-1 and TRBJ2-7, with 9 bases lining up with TRBD2. The CDR3 is 15 amino acids. J was trimmed by 0 bases and V by 4 bases; bases with no gene match: 5. CDR1 is SGHRS, CDR2 YFSETQ, per germline. CDR3 DNA: TGCGCCAGCAGCCCGACTAGCGGACTCTCCTACGAGCAGTACTTC. It specifies CASSPTSGLSYEQYF.

This clonotype was found a few times. The chain combines TRBV4-1 with TRBJ1-3, with D maybe TRBD1 (6 bases). Germline V gene sequence: CDR1 MGHRA, CDR2 YSYEKL. Trimming took 0 bases from V and 1 from J, leaving 22 bases between them. This CDR3 spans 20 amino acids. CDR3 sequence: CASSQDPPSPGTLSGNTIYF. The CDR3 DNA reads TGCGCCAGCAGCCAAGATCCCCCGTCTCCGGGGACATTGTCTGGAAACACCATATATTTT.